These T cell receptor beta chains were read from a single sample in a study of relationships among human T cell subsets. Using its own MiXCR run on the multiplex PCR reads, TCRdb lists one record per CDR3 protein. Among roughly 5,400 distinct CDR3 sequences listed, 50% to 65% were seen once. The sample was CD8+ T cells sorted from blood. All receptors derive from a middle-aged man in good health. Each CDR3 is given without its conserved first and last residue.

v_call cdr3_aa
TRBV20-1 SARAGNNNEQY
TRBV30 AWRQSSYNEQF
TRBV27 ASSHKDIPSYGYT
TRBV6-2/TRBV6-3 ASSYSTSGSAEQY
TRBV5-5 ASSGETGSSTDTQY
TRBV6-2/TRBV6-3 ASSPLSSGYTGELF
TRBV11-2 ASSLATETQY
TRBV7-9 ASSSNRGPYQETQY
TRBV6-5 ASSPGTEAF
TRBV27 ASSPAGFYNEQF
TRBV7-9 ASSLTSSGGPDEQF
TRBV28 ASSLAGNEQF
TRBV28 ASSLRLDSYEQY
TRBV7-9 ASSLALGGNTEAF
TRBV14 ASSQVGNYGYT
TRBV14 ASSQVVGTNTEAF
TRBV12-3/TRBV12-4 ASSSETGTYEQY
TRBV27 ASSLSGDGINYEQY
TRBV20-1 SARNVDGRGVPETQY
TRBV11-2 ASSFALDQPQH
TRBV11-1 ASSELTDTQY
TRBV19 ASSLRWDTTSYEQY
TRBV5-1 ASTPLPGAPSSYEQY
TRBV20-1 SARPRDQANYEQY
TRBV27 ASSPTGTEAF
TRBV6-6 ASRDYNNEQF
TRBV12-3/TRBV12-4 ASSNTGDLYGYT
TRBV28 ASSTARGSPSYNEQF
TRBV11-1 ASSTTDGVNTEAF
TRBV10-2 ASSSLAGGYNEQF
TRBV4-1 ASSQTGGNEQF
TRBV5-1 ASSLSGKPPYEQY
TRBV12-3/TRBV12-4 ASTRGGGGEKLF
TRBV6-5 ASSYSRGLGNEQY
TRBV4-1 ASSLNFLPGVSTDTQY
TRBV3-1 ASSQDSADVNTEAF
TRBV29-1 SVFPGPNSGANVLT
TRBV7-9 ASSSSDREDQETQY
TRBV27 ASSSGGGTEAF